The 12 T cell receptor beta chains below were found in one sample sequenced in a study of shared clonotypes between healthy human individuals. TCRdb's copy holds only in-frame clones and misses some; the assay was immunoSEQ multiplex PCR. The data show roughly 2.2 million clones, roughly 92% seen once. Source material: naive CD4+ T cells from PBMCs. Subset specified: CD45RA+ positively selected. The receptors here all came from a man between 18 and 29 years old in good health. Some clones in this sample may be carry-over from other donors' samples.

The CDR3 nucleotides read TGTGCCAGCTCCCTCTTGACTAGCGGGAGCTCAGATACGCAGTATTTT. Its protein is CASSLLTSGSSDTQYF. The chain uses TRBV18 and TRBJ2-3, with 12 bases matching TRBD2. Germline V lookup: CDR1 KGHSH, CDR2 LQKENI. This CDR3 has 16 amino acids. V lost 6 bases to trimming and J lost 4 bases; unmatched junction nucleotides: 8.

This clone was seen just once. The CDR3 spells CASSFKGGENQPQHF. The CDR3 region has the DNA TGCGCCAGCAGCTTTAAGGGAGGCGAAAATCAGCCCCAGCATTTT. The chain employs TRBV5-1 and TRBJ1-5; no clear D. The CDR3 sequence is 15 residues long. V was clipped by 2 bases and J by 4 bases, with 13 bases between them. Germline CDR1 reads SGHRS; CDR2 reads YFSETQ.

This clone was picked up one time. The chain couples TRBV28 to TRBJ1-5; D may be TRBD1 (6 bases). The germline gives CDR1 MDHEN, CDR2 SYDVKM. CDR3 length: 14 amino acids. Trimming pared 5 bases from V and 3 bases from J, leaving 11 bases between. CDR3 protein: CASSVQGANQPQHF. The DNA of the CDR3 is TGTGCCAGCAGTGTACAGGGTGCCAATCAGCCCCAGCATTTT.

The chain is built from TRBV6-5 and TRBJ2-5; D not certain. The CDR3 has 13 residues. From germline, CDR1 is MNHEY and CDR2 SVGAGI. Trimming removed 8 bases at V and 5 bases at J, with 15 bases between. Here the CDR3 DNA reads TGTGCCAGCCAGGCCAGGCTCCAGGAGACCCAGTACTTC. Translating it yields CASQARLQETQYF.

This chain connects TRBV10-2 to TRBJ2-1; D gene uncertain. Deletions cut 7 bases from V and 0 bases from J, with 7 bases between. The CDR3 is 13 amino acids. Germline V gene data show CDR1 as WSHSY and CDR2 as SAAADI. CDR3 loop: CASTPSSYNEQFF. DNA of the CDR3: TGCGCCAGCACTCCGAGCTCCTACAATGAGCAGTTCTTC.

In this sample, this clone turned up once. One end of the junction fails to match germline, which may point to a read error. The chain has TRBV7-3 and TRBJ1-1, with D possibly matching TRBD1 (5 bases). There are 15 residues in the CDR3. Germline CDR1 is SGHTA and CDR2 is FQGTGA. The CDR3 protein is CASSQEGPGDTEAFF. In DNA, the CDR3 is TGCGCCAGCAGCCAAGAGGGGCCCGGCGATACTGAAGCTTTCTTT.

The chain employs TRBV28 and TRBJ2-5; D is possibly TRBD1 or TRBD2 (5 bases each). The DNA end lines up better with TRBJ2-7; the J call may be wrong. In germline, CDR1 is MDHEN, CDR2 SYDVKM. This CDR3 spans 12 amino acids. The CDR3 is CAGGPDTYEQYF. The CDR3 bases are TGTGCCGGGGGACCCGACACCTACGAGCAGTACTTC.

This chain links TRBV4-3 with TRBJ1-1; D may be TRBD1 (6 bases). Trimming took 4 bases from V and 2 from J, leaving 8 bases between them. The CDR3 is 13 amino acids. From germline, CDR1 is LGHNA and CDR2 YSLEER. CDR3 nucleotides: TGCGCCAGCAGCCGGACAGAAAACACTGAAGCTTTCTTT. Its translation: CASSRTENTEAFF.

J is TRBJ1-5 and V is TRBV9; D is ambiguous. V lost 4 bases to trimming and J lost 4 bases, with 9 bases between them. This CDR3 is built from 13 residues. Germline lookup yields CDR1 SGDLS and CDR2 YYNGEE. DNA of the CDR3: TGTGCCAGCAGCACCCGGAGTAATCAGCCCCAGCATTTT. Amino acid sequence: CASSTRSNQPQHF.

The V gene is TRBV28, the J gene TRBJ1-2; 7 bases align to TRBD1. The CDR3 has 15 residues. The trim removed 4 bases at V and 5 bases at J, leaving 10 bases unmatched. CDR1 is MDHEN and CDR2 is SYDVKM in the germline V gene. The CDR3 DNA reads TGTGCCAGCAGTTCCCCTCGACAGGGCGGATATGGCTACACCTTC. This translates into CASSSPRQGGYGYTF.

The chain carries TRBV29-1 and TRBJ2-2, with 9 bases lining up with TRBD2. With V trimmed by 4 bases and J by 5 bases, 2 bases remained unmatched. The CDR3 has 13 residues. Germline lookup yields CDR1 SQVTM and CDR2 ANQGSEA. The CDR3 reads CSVGLAGTGELFF. For the CDR3, the DNA is TGCAGCGTTGGTCTAGCGGGGACCGGGGAGCTGTTTTTT.

This clone was seen just once. The chain combines TRBV2 with TRBJ2-3, with D unclear. V shed 5 bases and J shed 4 bases, with 10 bases lying between them. The CDR3 totals 13 residues. Germline V gene data show CDR1 as SNHLY and CDR2 as FYNNEI. CDR3 region: CASSLGRPDTQYF. The CDR3 region has the DNA TGTGCCAGCAGTCTGGGCCGGCCAGATACGCAGTATTTT. Filled out from reference TRBV2 and TRBJ2-3, the complete variable domain reads EPEVTQTPSHQVTQMGQEVILRCVPISNHLYFYWYRQILGQKVEFLVSFYNNEISEKSEIFDDQFSVERPDGSNFTLKIRSTKLEDSAMYFCASSLGRPDTQYFGPGTRLTVL.